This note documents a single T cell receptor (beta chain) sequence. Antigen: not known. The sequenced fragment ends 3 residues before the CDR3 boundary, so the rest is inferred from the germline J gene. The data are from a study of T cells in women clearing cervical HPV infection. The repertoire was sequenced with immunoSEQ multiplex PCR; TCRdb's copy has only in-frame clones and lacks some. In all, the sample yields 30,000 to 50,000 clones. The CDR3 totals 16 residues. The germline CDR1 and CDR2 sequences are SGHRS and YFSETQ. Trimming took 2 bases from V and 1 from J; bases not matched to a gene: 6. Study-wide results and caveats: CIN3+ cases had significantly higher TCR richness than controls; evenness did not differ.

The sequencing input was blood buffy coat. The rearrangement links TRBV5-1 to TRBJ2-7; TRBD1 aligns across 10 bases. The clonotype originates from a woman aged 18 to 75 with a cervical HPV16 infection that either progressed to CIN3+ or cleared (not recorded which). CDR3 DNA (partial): TGCGCCAGCAGCTTTGTGACAGGGGGCTCTTCCTACGAG. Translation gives CASSFVTGGSSYE. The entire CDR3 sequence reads CASSFVTGGSSYEQYF.